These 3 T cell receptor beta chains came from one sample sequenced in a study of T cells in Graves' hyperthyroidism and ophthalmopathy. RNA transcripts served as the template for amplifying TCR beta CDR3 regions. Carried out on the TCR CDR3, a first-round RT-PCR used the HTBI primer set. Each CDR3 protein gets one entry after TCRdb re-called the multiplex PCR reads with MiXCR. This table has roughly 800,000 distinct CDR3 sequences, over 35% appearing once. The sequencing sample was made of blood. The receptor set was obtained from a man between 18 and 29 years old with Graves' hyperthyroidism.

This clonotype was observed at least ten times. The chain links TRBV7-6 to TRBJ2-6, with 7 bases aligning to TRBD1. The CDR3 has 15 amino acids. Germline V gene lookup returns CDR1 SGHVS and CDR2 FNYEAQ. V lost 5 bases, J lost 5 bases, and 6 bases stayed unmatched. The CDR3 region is CASSPGTARANVLTF. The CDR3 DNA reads TGTGCCAGCAGCCCTGGGACAGCTCGGGCCAACGTCCTGACTTTC.

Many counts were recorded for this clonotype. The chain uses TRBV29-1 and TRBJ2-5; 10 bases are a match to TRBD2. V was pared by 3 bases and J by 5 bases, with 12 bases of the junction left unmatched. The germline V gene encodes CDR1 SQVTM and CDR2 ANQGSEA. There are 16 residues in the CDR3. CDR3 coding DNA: TGCAGCGTTGAGCTATCCCAAGCGGGGGGGCGGGAGACCCAGTACTTC. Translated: CSVELSQAGGRETQYF.

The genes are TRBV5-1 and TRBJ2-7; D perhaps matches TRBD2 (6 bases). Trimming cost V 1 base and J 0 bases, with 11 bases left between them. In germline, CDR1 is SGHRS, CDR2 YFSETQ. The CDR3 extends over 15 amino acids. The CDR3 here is CASSLFSGTSYEQYF. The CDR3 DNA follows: TGCGCCAGCAGCTTGTTTAGCGGAACCTCCTACGAGCAGTACTTC.